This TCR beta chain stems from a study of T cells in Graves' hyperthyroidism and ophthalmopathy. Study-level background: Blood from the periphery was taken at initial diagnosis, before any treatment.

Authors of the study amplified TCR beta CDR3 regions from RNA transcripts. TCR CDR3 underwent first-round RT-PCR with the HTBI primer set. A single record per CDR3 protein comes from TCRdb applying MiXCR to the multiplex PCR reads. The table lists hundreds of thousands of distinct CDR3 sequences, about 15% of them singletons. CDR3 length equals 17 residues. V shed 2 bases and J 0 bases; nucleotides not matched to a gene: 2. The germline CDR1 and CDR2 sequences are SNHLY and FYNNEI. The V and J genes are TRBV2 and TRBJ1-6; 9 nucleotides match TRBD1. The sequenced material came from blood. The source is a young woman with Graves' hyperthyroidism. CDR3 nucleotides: TGTGCCAGCAGTGAACCGGACAGGGGCTCCTATAATTCACCCCTCCACTTT. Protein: CASSEPDRGSYNSPLHF.